This TCR beta chain was sequenced for a study of T cell clones after liver transplantation (dated by TCRdb to between 2018 and 2020). Notes on the research overall: Samples were obtained from ITN030ST, a randomized trial in which withdrawal of immunosuppression was attempted within 2 years of liver transplantation. Donor-reactive T cell clones were identified by TCRbeta sequencing after a pre-transplant mixed lymphocyte reaction and then tracked in post-transplant blood. Third party-reactive TCRbeta sequences from pre-transplant MLRs were also identified as an antigen-independent comparator for donor-reactive sequences. Three of the eight recipients were HCV-positive; the others were transplanted for non-autoimmune, non-viral indications. Subjects received no induction therapy and standard immunosuppression until randomization at 12-24 months post-transplant. Tolerance was defined as complete immunosuppression withdrawal for at least one year with no rise in liver enzymes beyond twice the upper limit of normal. Blood samples were taken pre-transplant, pre-randomization before withdrawal, and post-randomization after full withdrawal or failed withdrawal. A cohort of 8 liver transplant recipients was studied, of whom 3 were classified as tolerant and 5 as non-tolerant. Overall study outcomes, separate from this receptor: The conclusions were considered preliminary, being limited by small, heterogeneous patient numbers and non-standardized post-transplant time points. Circulating donor-reactive CD4 TCRbeta sequences fell significantly post-transplant in most of the 8 subjects, irrespective of tolerance or HCV status. Once repertoire turnover was taken into account, donor-reactive detection showed a significant reduction for CD4 in 7 of 8 subjects and for CD8 in 8 of 8. Because allograft tissue specimens were not available, migration of donor-reactive T cells into the graft, rather than deletion, may have occurred. In two subjects, low numbers of available donor cells limited the measurable donor-reactive repertoire. The decline in donor-reactive sequences exceeded the decline in third party-reactive sequences, suggesting partial antigen-specific deletion that was unrelated to withdrawal success.

Comment on this clone: The antigen it binds to is not known. No clone much larger than this one lies a single base away; base qualities are absent.

High-throughput TCRbeta CDR3 sequencing of frozen genomic DNA was performed by immunoSEQ, with PCR amplification, mapping, bias correction and internal controls included. Concerning the study's data processing: Only productive rearrangements were retained, and each unique TCRbeta sequence was defined by its CDR3 nucleotide sequence together with its V and J gene. A sequence counted as donor-reactive only if the sequence showed at least 5-fold expansion in CFSE-low cells compared with unstimulated pre-transplant cells and had a frequency of at least 0.01%. Minimum frequency thresholds were set for each subject based on the unstimulated sample with the lowest template count, ensuring at least 90% detection power. Repertoire turnover was measured by Jensen-Shannon divergence between the top 1000 TCRbeta sequences post- and pre-transplant. Changes in detection of donor-reactive sequences were assessed with two-sided Fisher's exact tests. What TCRdb holds here is the immuneACCESS table cut down to in-frame rearrangements. Part of the clones is not present; checked against another copy, under half of the missing clones reflect an unresolved V gene, and the others are unexplained. That table is the source of V, J and clone size, and D and trimming were worked out from the DNA. The sample records 70,000 to 80,000 clones, roughly 90% of which are singletons. Clones ranked in the top ten supply 2% to 3% of the sample.

The sample's time point, from its label and the paper: pre-transplant. Thawed unstimulated PBMCs were stained for CD3, CD4 and CD8 and FACS-sorted into CD3+CD4+ and CD3+CD8+ populations. All 8 studied subjects were randomized to immunosuppression withdrawal. The Qiagen DNeasy Blood and Tissue Kit was used for genomic DNA isolation. V and J are truncated by 6 bases and 2 bases respectively, leaving an intervening sequence of 12 bases. The germline V gene sets CDR1 to SGHNT and CDR2 to YENEEA. Its CDR3 holds 14 amino acids, cysteine through phenylalanine. The kept DNA is CDR3 alone, 42 bases in frame from the first base.

The rearranged chain carries TRBV11-3 and TRBJ2-3; too little of a D gene remains to name it. The sample here was CD4+ T cells from blood, taken before liver transplant. The source is a human donor who received a liver transplant. The CDR3 protein: CASSYLVDTDTQYF. The sequenced DNA: TGTGCCAGCAGTTACCTAGTTGACACAGATACGCAGTATTTT.